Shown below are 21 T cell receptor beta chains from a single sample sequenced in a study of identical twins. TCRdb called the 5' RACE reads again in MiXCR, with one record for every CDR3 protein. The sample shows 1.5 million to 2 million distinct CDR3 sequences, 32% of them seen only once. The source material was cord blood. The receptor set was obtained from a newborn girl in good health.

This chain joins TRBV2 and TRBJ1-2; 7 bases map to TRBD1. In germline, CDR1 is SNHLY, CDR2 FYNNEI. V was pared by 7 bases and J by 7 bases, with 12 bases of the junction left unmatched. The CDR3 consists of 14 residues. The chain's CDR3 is CASKVTTGQVGYTF. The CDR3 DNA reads TGTGCCAGCAAGGTGACGACAGGGCAAGTTGGCTACACCTTC.

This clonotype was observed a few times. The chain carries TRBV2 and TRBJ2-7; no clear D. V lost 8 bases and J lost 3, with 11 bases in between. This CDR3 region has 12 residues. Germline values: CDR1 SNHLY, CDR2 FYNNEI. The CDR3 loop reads CASEVGNYEQYF. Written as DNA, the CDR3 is TGTGCCAGCGAAGTAGGGAACTACGAGCAGTACTTC.

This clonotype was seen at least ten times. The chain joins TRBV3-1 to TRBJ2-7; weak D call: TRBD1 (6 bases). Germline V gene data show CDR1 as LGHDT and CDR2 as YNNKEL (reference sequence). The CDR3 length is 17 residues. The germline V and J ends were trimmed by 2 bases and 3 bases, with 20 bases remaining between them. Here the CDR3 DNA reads TGTGCCAGCAGCCAAATCGCCTCAGGGGTTGGAGTCTACGAGCAGTACTTC. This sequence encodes CASSQIASGVGVYEQYF.

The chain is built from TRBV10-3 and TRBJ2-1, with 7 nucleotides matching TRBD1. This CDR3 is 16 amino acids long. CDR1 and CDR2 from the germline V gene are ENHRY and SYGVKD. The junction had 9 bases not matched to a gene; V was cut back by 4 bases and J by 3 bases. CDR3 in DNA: TGTGCCATCAGTGGTGAACCAGGGGGTGACTACAATGAGCAGTTCTTC. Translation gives CAISGEPGGDYNEQFF.

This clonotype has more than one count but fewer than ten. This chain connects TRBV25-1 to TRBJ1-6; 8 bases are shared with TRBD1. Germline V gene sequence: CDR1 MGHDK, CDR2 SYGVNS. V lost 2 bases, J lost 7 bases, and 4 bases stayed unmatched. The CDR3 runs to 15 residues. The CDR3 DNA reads TGTGCCAGCAGTGAAGGCGGACAGGGAAATTCACCCCTCCACTTT. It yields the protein CASSEGGQGNSPLHF.

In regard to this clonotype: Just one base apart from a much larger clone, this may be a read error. The CDR3 loop is CACSVGGSTDTQYF. In DNA, the CDR3 is TGTGCCTGCAGCGTAGGGGGCAGCACAGATACGCAGTATTTT. V and J are TRBV9 and TRBJ2-3, with 7 bases lining up with TRBD1. CDR3 length: 14 residues. Germline CDR1 SGDLS, CDR2 YYNGEE.

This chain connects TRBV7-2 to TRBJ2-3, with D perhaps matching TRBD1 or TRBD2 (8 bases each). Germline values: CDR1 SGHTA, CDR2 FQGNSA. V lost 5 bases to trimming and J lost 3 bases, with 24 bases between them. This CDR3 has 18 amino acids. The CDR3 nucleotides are TGTGCCAGCAGCCTCCAACAGGGGGGGACTAGTTGGACAGATACGCAGTATTTT. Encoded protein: CASSLQQGGTSWTDTQYF.

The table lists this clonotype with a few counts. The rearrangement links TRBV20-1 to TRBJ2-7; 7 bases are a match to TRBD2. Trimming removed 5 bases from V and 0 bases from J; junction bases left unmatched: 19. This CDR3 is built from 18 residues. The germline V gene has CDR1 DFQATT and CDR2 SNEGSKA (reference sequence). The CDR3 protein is CSAATVPLVVAGSYEQYF. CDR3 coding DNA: TGCAGTGCTGCCACAGTCCCTCTGGTGGTAGCGGGCTCCTACGAGCAGTACTTC.

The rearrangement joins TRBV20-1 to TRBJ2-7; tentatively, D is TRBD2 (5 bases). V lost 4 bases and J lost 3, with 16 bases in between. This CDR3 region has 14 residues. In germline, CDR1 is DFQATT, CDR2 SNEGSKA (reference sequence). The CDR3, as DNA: TGCAGTGCTAACTTGCGAGGGCCAGGCTACGAGCAGTACTTC. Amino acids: CSANLRGPGYEQYF.

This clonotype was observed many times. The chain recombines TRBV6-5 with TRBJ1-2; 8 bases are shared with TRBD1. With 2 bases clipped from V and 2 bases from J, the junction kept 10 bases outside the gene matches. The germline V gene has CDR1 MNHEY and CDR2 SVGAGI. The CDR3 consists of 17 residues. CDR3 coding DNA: TGTGCCAGCAGTTACCGATGGACAGGGTCCCTCAACTATGGCTACACCTTC. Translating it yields CASSYRWTGSLNYGYTF.

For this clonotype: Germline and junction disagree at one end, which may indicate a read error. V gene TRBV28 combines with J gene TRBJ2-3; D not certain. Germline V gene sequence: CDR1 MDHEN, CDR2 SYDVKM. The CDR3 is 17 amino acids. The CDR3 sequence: CASGLLRATGRADTQYF. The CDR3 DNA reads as TGTGCCAGCGGTTTACTACGGGCGACCGGGCGAGCAGATACGCAGTATTTT.

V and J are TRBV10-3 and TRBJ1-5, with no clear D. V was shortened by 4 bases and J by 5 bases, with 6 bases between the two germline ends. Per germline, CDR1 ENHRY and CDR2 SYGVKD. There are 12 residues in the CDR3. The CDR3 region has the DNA TGTGCCATCAGTGTCACAGATCAGCCCCAGCATTTT. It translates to CAISVTDQPQHF.

CDR3 DNA sequence: TGTGCCAGCAGTTACGATTTGGCCTCTGAAGCTTTCTTT. Translation gives CASSYDLASEAFF. The V and J genes are TRBV6-5 and TRBJ1-1; no clear D gene. CDR1 and CDR2 from the germline V gene are MNHEY and SVGAGI. This CDR3 comprises 13 residues. V was cut by 2 bases and J by 6 bases, with 10 bases left in between.

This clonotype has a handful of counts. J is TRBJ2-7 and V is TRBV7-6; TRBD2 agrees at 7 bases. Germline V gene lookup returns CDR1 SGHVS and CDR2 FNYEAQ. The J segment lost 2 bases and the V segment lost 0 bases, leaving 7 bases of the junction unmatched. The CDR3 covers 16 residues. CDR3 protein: CASSLAPSGAPYEQYF. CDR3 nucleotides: TGTGCCAGCAGCTTAGCGCCTAGCGGAGCACCCTACGAGCAGTACTTC.

The CDR3 region has the DNA TGCAGTGCTAGCTCTCAGACAGGCTATCACAATCAGCCCCAGCATTTT. Translation: CSASSQTGYHNQPQHF. The chain carries TRBV20-1 and TRBJ1-5; possible D gene TRBD1, 6 bases. Germline assignment: CDR1 DFQATT and CDR2 SNEGSKA (reference sequence). V shed 3 bases and J shed 3 bases, with 18 bases lying between them. The CDR3 consists of 16 residues.

The CDR3 DNA is TGCAGCGTTGGAGACAGGGGGACTGGAAACACCATATATTTT. It encodes CSVGDRGTGNTIYF. This chain connects TRBV29-1 to TRBJ1-3; TRBD1 agrees at 9 bases. The junction had 3 bases not matched to a gene; V was cut back by 4 bases and J by 2 bases. CDR3 length equals 14 residues. Germline values: CDR1 SQVTM, CDR2 ANQGSEA.

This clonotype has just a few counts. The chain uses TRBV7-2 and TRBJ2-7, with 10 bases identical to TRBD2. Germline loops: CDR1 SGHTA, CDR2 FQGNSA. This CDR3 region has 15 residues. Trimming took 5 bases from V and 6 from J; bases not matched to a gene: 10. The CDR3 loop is CASSLPREREGEQYF. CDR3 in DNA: TGTGCCAGCAGCCTCCCGAGGGAGCGGGAGGGCGAGCAGTACTTC.

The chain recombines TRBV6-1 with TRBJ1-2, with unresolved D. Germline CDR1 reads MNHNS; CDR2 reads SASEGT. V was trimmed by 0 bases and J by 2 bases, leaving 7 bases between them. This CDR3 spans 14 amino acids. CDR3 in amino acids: CASSEALRNYGYTF. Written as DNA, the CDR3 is TGTGCCAGCAGTGAAGCCCTCAGGAACTATGGCTACACCTTC.

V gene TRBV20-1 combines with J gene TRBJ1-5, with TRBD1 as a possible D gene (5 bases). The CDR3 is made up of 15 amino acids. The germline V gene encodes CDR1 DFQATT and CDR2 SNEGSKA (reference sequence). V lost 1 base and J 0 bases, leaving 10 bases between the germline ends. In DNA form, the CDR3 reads TGCAGTGCTAGAGGTCCAGGGATTAGCAATCAGCCCCAGCATTTT. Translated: CSARGPGISNQPQHF.

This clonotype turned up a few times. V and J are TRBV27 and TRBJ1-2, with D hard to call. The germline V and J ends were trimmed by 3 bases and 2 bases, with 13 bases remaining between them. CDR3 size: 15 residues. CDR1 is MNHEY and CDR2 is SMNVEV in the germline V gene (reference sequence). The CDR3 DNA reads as TGTGCCAGCAGTTTGCGGGTTGACGGAAACTATGGCTACACCTTC. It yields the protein CASSLRVDGNYGYTF.

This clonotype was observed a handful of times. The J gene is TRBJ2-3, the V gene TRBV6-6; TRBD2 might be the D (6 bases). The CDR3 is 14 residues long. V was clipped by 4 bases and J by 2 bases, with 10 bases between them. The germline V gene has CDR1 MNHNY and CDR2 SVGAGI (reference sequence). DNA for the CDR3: TGTGCCAGCAGTTCCGAGGGACTCACAGATACGCAGTATTTT. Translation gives CASSSEGLTDTQYF.